A single sample is the source of the 17 T cell receptor beta chains below, sequenced in a study of blood T cell repertoires in COVID-19. Using immunoSEQ multiplex PCR, the repertoire was profiled, and TCRdb retains in-frame clones only, with some absent. The table lists about 130,000 clones, more than 75% of them singletons. The specimen sequenced was peripheral blood. These receptors were obtained from a man between 60 and 75 years old who had recovered from COVID-19.

This clone appeared once. The chain employs TRBV28 and TRBJ1-6; TRBD1 is a possible D gene (5 bases). With 6 bases removed from V and 0 bases from J, the gap between germline ends came to 15 bases. Germline V gene sequence: CDR1 MDHEN, CDR2 SYDVKM. This CDR3 has 17 amino acids. This CDR3 reads CASRFRGTSSYNSPLHF. CDR3 bases: TGTGCCAGCAGATTCCGTGGGACTAGCTCCTATAATTCACCCCTCCACTTT.

The count of this clone is one. The chain employs TRBV3-1 (or the pseudogene TRBV3-2) and TRBJ2-5; possible D gene TRBD2, 7 bases. The CDR3 length is 16 residues. CDR1 is LGHDT, CDR2 YNNKEL, per germline (reference sequence). V shed 3 bases and J shed 4 bases, with 18 bases lying between them. The CDR3 coding sequence is TGTGCCAGCAGCCAGGAAGTAAGGCGGGGGCGAGAGACCCAGTACTTC. Amino acids: CASSQEVRRGRETQYF.

The chain combines TRBV2 with TRBJ1-4; maybe TRBD1 (6 bases). Germline V lookup: CDR1 SNHLY, CDR2 FYNNEI. V was shortened by 6 bases and J by 7 bases, with 21 bases between the two germline ends. The CDR3 has 16 residues. The CDR3 loop is CASRVGGASTTEKLFF. The CDR3 region has the DNA TGTGCCAGCAGGGTCGGGGGGGCCTCTACGACTGAAAAACTGTTTTTT. The full variable domain, rest sourced from reference TRBV2 and TRBJ1-4, is EPEVTQTPSHQVTQMGQEVILRCVPISNHLYFYWYRQILGQKVEFLVSFYNNEISEKSEIFDDQFSVERPDGSNFTLKIRSTKLEDSAMYFCASRVGGASTTEKLFFGSGTQLSVL.

This clone was counted a few times. V gene TRBV6-1 combines with J gene TRBJ2-7; tentative D call: TRBD2 (6 bases). CDR3 length: 15 residues. Deletions cut 2 bases from V and 2 bases from J, with 13 bases between. CDR1 and CDR2 (germline): MNHNS, SASEGT. The CDR3 coding sequence is TGTGCCAGCAGTGAATGGGGACCGGGGGCCTACGAGCAGTACTTC. This encodes CASSEWGPGAYEQYF.

The chain is built from TRBV29-1 and TRBJ1-2; D remains unclear. V was trimmed by 6 bases and J by 3 bases, leaving 5 bases between them. Germline CDR1 and CDR2: SQVTM and ANQGSEA. The CDR3 runs 10 residues. CDR3 sequence reads: CSVRDYGYTF. CDR3 coding DNA: TGCAGCGTCCGGGACTATGGCTACACCTTC. The variable domain in full, with the rest retrieved from reference TRBV29-1 and TRBJ1-2, is SAVISQKPSRDICQRGTSLTIQCQVDSQVTMMFWYRQQPGQSLTLIATANQGSEATYESGFVIDKFPISRPNLTFSTLTVSNMSPEDSSIYLCSVRDYGYTFGSGTRLTVV.

The CDR3 bases are TGTGCCATCAGTGGGGGACAGCACAGCACAGATACGCAGTATTTT. Translated, it gives CAISGGQHSTDTQYF. The rearrangement joins TRBV10-3 to TRBJ2-3; TRBD1 matches at 7 bases. The V gene end was trimmed by 4 bases and the J gene end by 0 bases; junction bases not matched to a gene: 4. The CDR3 runs to 15 residues. Germline CDR1 ENHRY, CDR2 SYGVKD.

This chain connects TRBV5-4 to TRBJ1-3; no clear D gene. Germline values: CDR1 SGHNT, CDR2 YYREEE (reference sequence). This CDR3 spans 15 amino acids. Trimming pared 1 base from V and 0 bases from J, leaving 8 bases between. CDR3 coding DNA: TGTGCCAGCAGCTTGTACAGTTACTCTGGAAACACCATATATTTT. Translation: CASSLYSYSGNTIYF.

The chain couples TRBV4-2 to TRBJ2-2; 7 nucleotides line up with TRBD2. CDR3 length equals 15 residues. V lost 4 bases and J lost 6; bases outside the gene matches: 8. Germline V gene data show CDR1 as LGHNA and CDR2 as YNFKEQ. CDR3 in DNA: TGTGCCAGCAGCCCCGGTACTCGGGGGGCCGGGGAGCTGTTTTTT. As protein: CASSPGTRGAGELFF.

The chain uses TRBV28 and TRBJ1-1; 7 nucleotides align to TRBD1. The CDR3 has 14 amino acids. Trimming removed 6 bases from V and 1 base from J; junction bases left unmatched: 5. The germline gives CDR1 MDHEN, CDR2 SYDVKM. The CDR3 bases are TGTGCCAGCAGAGCTTACAGGGGGAACACTGAAGCTTTCTTT. Protein sequence: CASRAYRGNTEAFF.

This clone was seen a single time. The chain joins TRBV7-9 to TRBJ2-3; 8 positions agree with TRBD2. The CDR3 is 13 residues long. After removal of 5 bases from V and 7 bases from J, the junction contained 5 bases not matched to a gene. Germline V gene sequence: CDR1 SEHNR, CDR2 FQNEAQ (reference sequence). Here the CDR3 DNA reads TGTGCCAGCAGCCCCGGGGGGGGGAATACGCAGTATTTT. It specifies CASSPGGGNTQYF.

The rearrangement links TRBV19 to TRBJ1-4, with D perhaps matching TRBD1 (6 bases). Germline values: CDR1 LNHDA, CDR2 SQIVND (reference sequence). With 1 base removed from V and 7 bases from J, the gap between germline ends came to 10 bases. The CDR3 consists of 14 residues. The CDR3, as DNA: TGTGCCAGTAGTATAGGGGGGCTCGGTGAAAAACTGTTTTTT. Its translation: CASSIGGLGEKLFF.

This clone showed up many times. V is TRBV5-1 and J is TRBJ2-7, with 12 bases matching TRBD2. V shed 4 bases, J shed 2 bases, and the junction held 4 bases outside the gene matches. The CDR3 is 15 residues long. CDR1 SGHRS and CDR2 YFSETQ come from the germline V gene. This CDR3 is CASSPGLAGTYEQYF. CDR3 DNA: TGCGCCAGCAGCCCAGGACTAGCGGGGACCTACGAGCAGTACTTC.

This clone was counted only a few times. The genes are TRBV30 and TRBJ2-5, with TRBD1 identical over 9 bases. CDR1 and CDR2 from the germline V gene are GTSNPN and SVGIG (reference sequence). The CDR3 runs to 16 residues. The V and J ends lost 1 base and 0 bases, in that order; junction bases with no gene match: 6. CDR3 sequence (DNA): TGTGCCTGGAGTGCCATAAACAGGGGGCACCAAGAGACCCAGTACTTC. Its protein product is CAWSAINRGHQETQYF.

The rearrangement uses TRBV5-1 and TRBJ1-3, with TRBD1 matching over 7 bases. CDR1 and CDR2 from the germline V gene are SGHRS and YFSETQ. V trimming: 4 bases; J trimming: 1 base; junction bases outside the gene matches: 2. The CDR3 length is 14 residues. CDR3 region: CASSQGQSGNTIYF. The CDR3 DNA sequence: TGCGCCAGCAGCCAGGGACAGTCTGGAAACACCATATATTTT.

The V and J genes are TRBV10-3 and TRBJ2-3, with 11 bases identical to TRBD2. J gave up 2 bases and V 6 bases, and 4 bases lay outside the gene matches. There are 15 residues in the CDR3. In germline, CDR1 is ENHRY, CDR2 SYGVKD. CDR3 sequence: CAISGLAGYTDTQYF. Written as DNA, the CDR3 is TGTGCCATCAGCGGACTAGCGGGCTACACAGATACGCAGTATTTT.

This chain uses TRBV18 with TRBJ1-4, with 7 positions matching TRBD1. Trimming at V came to 2 bases and at J to 10 bases, leaving 13 bases not matched to a gene. CDR1 is KGHSH and CDR2 is LQKENI in the germline V gene. The CDR3 runs 16 residues. This CDR3 is CASSPSRTGRKGKLFF. DNA of the CDR3: TGTGCCAGCTCACCATCCCGGACAGGTCGGAAAGGAAAACTGTTTTTT.

The rearrangement joins TRBV7-2 to TRBJ2-1, with TRBD2 as a possible D gene (7 bases). CDR1 and CDR2 from the germline V gene are SGHTA and FQGNSA. The CDR3 is 16 residues long. V was shortened by 5 bases and J by 10 bases, with 24 bases between the two germline ends. CDR3 residues: CASSTDGTLIGGEQFF. DNA of the CDR3: TGTGCCAGCAGCACTGACGGGACACTTATCGGGGGGGAGCAGTTCTTC.